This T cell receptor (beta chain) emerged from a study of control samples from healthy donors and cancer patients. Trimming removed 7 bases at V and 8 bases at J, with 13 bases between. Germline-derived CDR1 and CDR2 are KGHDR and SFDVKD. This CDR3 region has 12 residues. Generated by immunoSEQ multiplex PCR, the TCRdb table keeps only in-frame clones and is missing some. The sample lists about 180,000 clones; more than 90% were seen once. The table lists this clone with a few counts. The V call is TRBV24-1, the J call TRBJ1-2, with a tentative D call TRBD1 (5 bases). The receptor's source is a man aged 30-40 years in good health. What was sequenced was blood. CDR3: CATSQGPGGYTF. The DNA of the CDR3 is TGTGCCACCAGCCAGGGCCCGGGCGGCTACACCTTC.